The 30 T cell receptor beta chains in this list originate from one sample, sequenced in a study of vaccination and CD4 T cells after COVID-19. No antigen is known for these receptors. The Oncomine TCR Beta short-read assay was applied to DNA of cultured CD4+ T cells. From the PCR reads, TCRdb called clonotypes with MiXCR, one entry per CDR3 protein. The sample contains almost 8,500 distinct CDR3 sequences, roughly 72% of which appear only once. The sample's treatment: approximately nine-day PBMC culture with coronavirus spike peptide pools or control peptides (ViraFEST assay). The sample taken for sequencing was CD4+ T cells from blood, cultured in vitro. The receptors come from a human donor who had recovered from COVID-19.

This chain links TRBV10-1 with TRBJ1-1, with D hard to call. Germline V gene sequence: CDR1 WNHNN, CDR2 SYGVQD (reference sequence). This CDR3 has 15 residues. Trimming shortened V by 0 bases and J by 6 bases, and 14 bases separated the two germline ends. The CDR3 sequence: CASSESNVGLAEAFF. The CDR3 nucleotides read TGCGCCAGCAGTGAGTCGAATGTAGGGTTGGCTGAAGCTTTCTTT.

This chain links TRBV6-1 with TRBJ1-5, with unresolved D. From germline, CDR1 is MNHNS and CDR2 SASEGT. The CDR3 totals 11 residues. V lost 6 bases to trimming and J lost 9 bases, with 9 bases between them. The CDR3 protein is CASSEPGPQHF. The CDR3 bases are TGTGCCAGCAGCGAGCCGGGGCCCCAGCATTTT.

CDR3 DNA: TGTGCCAGCAGTATCAGGGGCGGGGAGACCCAGTACTTC. This codes for CASSIRGGETQYF. V gene TRBV27 combines with J gene TRBJ2-5; TRBD1 is a possible D gene (6 bases). The CDR3 loop spans 13 amino acids. CDR1 MNHEY and CDR2 SMNVEV come from the germline V gene (reference sequence). The V and J ends lost 5 bases and 5 bases respectively, with 12 bases between them.

V is TRBV20-1 and J is TRBJ1-4; D gene unclear. Germline V gene data show CDR1 as DFQATT and CDR2 as SNEGSKA (reference sequence). The V end was cut by 4 bases, the J end by 8 bases, with 17 bases between. This CDR3 comprises 14 residues. The CDR3 region is CSANLPVSGEKLFF. The CDR3 DNA sequence: TGCAGTGCTAATTTACCAGTGTCGGGGGAAAAACTGTTTTTT.

Note on this clonotype: At one end the junction does not follow the germline gene, possibly because of a read error. The chain carries TRBV12-3 or TRBV12-4 and TRBJ1-2, with D maybe TRBD1 (6 bases). CDR3 length: 12 residues. The CDR3: CAGSIQGSGYTF. CDR3 nucleotide sequence: TGTGCCGGCAGTATACAGGGTTCTGGCTACACCTTC.

The rearrangement joins TRBV7-9 to TRBJ2-2, with a weak D call TRBD1 (5 bases). From germline, CDR1 is SEHNR and CDR2 FQNEAQ (reference sequence). This CDR3 has 14 amino acids. V lost 2 bases to trimming and J lost 7 bases, with 11 bases between them. The CDR3 DNA is TGTGCCAGCAGCTTACTAGGGGCCGGCGGGGAGCTGTTTTTT. Translating it yields CASSLLGAGGELFF. The whole variable domain, filled in from reference TRBV7-9 and TRBJ2-2, reads DTGVSQNPRHKITKRGQNVTFRCDPISEHNRLYWYRQTLGQGPEFLTYFQNEAQLEKSRLLSDRFSAERPKGSFSTLEIQRTEQGDSAMYLCASSLLGAGGELFFGEGSRLTVL.

This sequence joins TRBV6-1 and TRBJ1-5; D is undetermined. This CDR3 has 13 amino acids. Germline V lookup: CDR1 MNHNS, CDR2 SASEGT. The V end was cut by 1 base, the J end by 6 bases, with 7 bases between. CDR3 loop: CASSEGLGQPQHF. The CDR3 nucleotides read TGTGCCAGCAGTGAAGGGTTAGGTCAGCCCCAGCATTTT.

In this sample, this clonotype turned up once. The V call is TRBV19, the J call TRBJ1-1, with D maybe TRBD1 (5 bases). Germline V gene lookup returns CDR1 LNHDA and CDR2 SQIVND (reference sequence). This CDR3 comprises 15 residues. V lost 8 bases and J 2 bases, leaving 18 bases between the germline ends. CDR3 bases: TGTGCCAGTTCTTACTCCGGGACGGTTAACACTGAAGCTTTCTTT. Translating it yields CASSYSGTVNTEAFF.

V and J are TRBV7-8 and TRBJ1-6; 8 nucleotides align to TRBD1. Trimming cost V 2 bases and J 7 bases; bases outside gene matches: 4. Germline CDR1 SGHVS, CDR2 FQNEAQ. This CDR3 has 15 amino acids. CDR3 in DNA: TGTGCCAGCAGCTTAATCACAGGGGGAAATTCACCCCTCCACTTT. It yields the protein CASSLITGGNSPLHF.

This clonotype was seen just once. The chain employs TRBV6-2 or TRBV6-3 and TRBJ2-5; D possibly corresponds to TRBD2 (5 bases). Germline CDR1 reads MNHEY; CDR2 reads SVGEGT. V shed 8 bases and J shed 7 bases, with 8 bases lying between them. This CDR3 has 10 residues. CDR3 sequence (DNA): TGTGCCAGCGCCCGGGGGACCCAGTACTTC. Translated, it gives CASARGTQYF.

The DNA of the CDR3 is TGCAGTGCCATAGGCCGACTAGCGACGAGTGCAGATACGCAGTATTTT. It translates to CSAIGRLATSADTQYF. The gene calls are TRBV20-1 and TRBJ2-3, with 8 positions matching TRBD2. Germline loops: CDR1 DFQATT, CDR2 SNEGSKA (reference sequence). Trimming cost V 6 bases and J 4 bases; bases outside gene matches: 15. The CDR3 extends over 16 amino acids.

The chain uses TRBV12-3 or TRBV12-4 and TRBJ1-1; D ambiguous. V lost 8 bases to trimming and J lost 4 bases, with 11 bases between them. The CDR3 runs to 12 residues. CDR3 bases: TGTGCCAGCCGTCCAGGTAGCACTGAAGCTTTCTTT. Protein: CASRPGSTEAFF.

The genes are TRBV20-1 and TRBJ1-2; unclear D gene. V was pared by 0 bases and J by 3 bases, with 14 bases between. The CDR3 length is 15 residues. From germline, CDR1 is DFQATT and CDR2 SNEGSKA (reference sequence). The CDR3 sequence is CSARDSLAGYYGYTF. The DNA for the CDR3 is TGCAGTGCTAGAGATTCCTTGGCAGGATACTATGGCTACACCTTC.

V usage is TRBV20-1 and J usage is TRBJ1-6, with a possible D match to TRBD1 (5 bases). This CDR3 region has 16 residues. The germline gives CDR1 DFQATT, CDR2 SNEGSKA (reference sequence). The ends were cut back, 3 bases at V and 0 bases at J, with 12 bases in the middle. The CDR3 region is CSARVLDISYNSPLHF. The CDR3 region has the DNA TGCAGTGCTAGGGTTCTGGACATCTCCTATAATTCACCCCTCCACTTT.

In DNA form, the CDR3 reads TGCAGTCCCTACAGGGATGAAAAACTGTTTTTT. This codes for CSPYRDEKLFF. The rearrangement links TRBV20-1 to TRBJ1-4, with a tentative D call TRBD1 (6 bases). The CDR3 is 11 amino acids. The germline CDR1 and CDR2 sequences are DFQATT and SNEGSKA (reference sequence). Trimming left V 8 bases short and J 6 bases short, with 10 bases between.

The chain uses TRBV28 and TRBJ1-5; 7 bases match TRBD1. CDR1 and CDR2 (germline): MDHEN, SYDVKM. The J segment lost 2 bases and the V segment lost 5 bases, leaving 9 bases of the junction unmatched. The length of the CDR3 is 16 residues. This chain's CDR3 is CASSVDRVHGNQPQHF. CDR3 bases: TGTGCCAGCAGTGTCGACAGGGTGCATGGCAATCAGCCCCAGCATTTT. The entire variable domain, with the rest obtained from reference TRBV28 and TRBJ1-5, is as follows: DVKVTQSSRYLVKRTGEKVFLECVQDMDHENMFWYRQDPGLGLRLIYFSYDVKMKEKGDIPEGYSVSREKKERFSLILESASTNQTSMYLCASSVDRVHGNQPQHFGDGTRLSIL.

The table lists this clonotype with a count of one. The J gene is TRBJ2-4, the V gene TRBV20-1, with 7 bases fitting TRBD1. The CDR3 is 13 residues long. Trimming removed 6 bases from V and 6 bases from J; junction bases left unmatched: 8. Germline V gene lookup returns CDR1 DFQATT and CDR2 SNEGSKA (reference sequence). This chain's CDR3 is CSAYDGTANIQYF. CDR3 bases: TGCAGTGCGTACGACGGGACAGCAAACATTCAGTACTTC.

The chain joins TRBV27 to TRBJ2-4, with unresolved D. V gave up 3 bases and J gave up 2 bases, with 8 bases separating them. CDR1 is MNHEY and CDR2 is SMNVEV in the germline V gene (reference sequence). The CDR3 length is 14 residues. The CDR3 spells CASSFGASKNIQYF. The CDR3 region has the DNA TGTGCCAGCAGTTTCGGAGCTTCCAAAAACATTCAGTACTTC.

V and J are TRBV7-3 and TRBJ2-1; 15 positions agree with TRBD2. CDR3 length equals 16 residues. The J segment lost 10 bases and the V segment lost 4 bases, leaving 8 bases of the junction unmatched. CDR1 is SGHTA and CDR2 is FQGTGA in the germline V gene. Here the CDR3 DNA reads TGTGCCAGCAGCTCCAGGACTAGCGGGGGGGCGGGCGAGCAGTTCTTC. Its translation is CASSSRTSGGAGEQFF.

This chain joins TRBV7-6 and TRBJ1-5, with unresolved D. The germline V and J ends were trimmed by 1 base and 0 bases, with 10 bases remaining between them. The CDR3 totals 16 residues. Germline V gene data show CDR1 as SGHVS and CDR2 as FNYEAQ. The CDR3 coding sequence is TGTGCCAGCAGCTTAGGGTATGTGCATAGCAATCAGCCCCAGCATTTT. As protein: CASSLGYVHSNQPQHF.

The chain links TRBV27 to TRBJ1-1, with TRBD1 matching 7 bases. The length of the CDR3 is 14 residues. Germline V CDR1 and CDR2: MNHEY, SMNVEV (reference sequence). The junction had 10 bases not matched to a gene; V was cut back by 6 bases and J by 6 bases. In DNA, the CDR3 is TGTGCCAGCAGCCGTACAGGGGTGGGGGCTGAAGCTTTCTTT. Protein: CASSRTGVGAEAFF.

The chain joins TRBV19 to TRBJ1-5; possibly TRBD1 for D (6 bases). The CDR3 runs to 14 residues. Trimming removed 10 bases from V and 1 base from J, with 14 bases in between. Germline values: CDR1 LNHDA, CDR2 SQIVND (reference sequence). The CDR3 bases are TGTGCCACACAGGGACTTTTGAGCAATCAGCCCCAGCATTTT. Translating it yields CATQGLLSNQPQHF.

CDR3 amino acids: CASSEARLAGLNEQFF. In DNA form, the CDR3 reads TGTGCCAGCAGTGAAGCCCGGCTAGCGGGGCTCAATGAGCAGTTCTTC. The V gene is TRBV2, the J gene TRBJ2-1; 9 bases are shared with TRBD2. Germline V lookup: CDR1 SNHLY, CDR2 FYNNEI. The CDR3 is made up of 16 amino acids. V shed 0 bases and J 6 bases; nucleotides not matched to a gene: 6.

This chain connects TRBV19 to TRBJ2-2; a possible D gene is TRBD2 (7 bases). Trimming shortened V by 6 bases and J by 4 bases, and 18 bases separated the two germline ends. CDR1 LNHDA and CDR2 SQIVND come from the germline V gene (reference sequence). The CDR3 runs to 16 residues. The DNA for the CDR3 is TGTGCCAGTAGGAAGGAGGGGGGGCTGGGCACCGGGGAGCTGTTTTTT. It encodes CASRKEGGLGTGELFF.

The chain is built from TRBV7-2 and TRBJ1-2; no definite D call. V lost 5 bases and J 5 bases, leaving 6 bases between the germline ends. The CDR3 sequence is 11 residues long. Per the germline V gene, CDR1 is SGHTA and CDR2 is FQGNSA. The CDR3 DNA sequence: TGTGCCAGCAGCCCTCAATATGGCTACACCTTC. It codes for CASSPQYGYTF.

The V and J genes are TRBV4-1 and TRBJ2-3; D call uncertain. CDR3 length: 15 residues. V was cut by 2 bases and J by 2 bases, with 11 bases left in between. Germline values: CDR1 MGHRA, CDR2 YSYEKL. CDR3 residues: CASSQHPDLTDTQYF. CDR3 sequence (DNA): TGCGCCAGCAGCCAACATCCGGACCTCACAGATACGCAGTATTTT.

J is TRBJ2-6 and V is TRBV7-2, with 7 bases aligning to TRBD1. Germline CDR1 reads SGHTA; CDR2 reads FQGNSA. J gave up 0 bases and V 3 bases, and 2 bases lay outside the gene matches. CDR3 length: 16 amino acids. CDR3 coding DNA: TGTGCCAGCAGCTTGAGGACAGGCTCTGGGGCCAACGTCCTGACTTTC. It yields the protein CASSLRTGSGANVLTF.

J is TRBJ1-2 and V is TRBV6-1; the D is unclear. The ends were cut back, 10 bases at V and 6 bases at J, with 9 bases in the middle. The length of the CDR3 is 10 residues. CDR1 and CDR2 (germline): MNHNS, SASEGT. CDR3: CATYVDGYTF. CDR3 in DNA: TGTGCCACGTACGTGGATGGCTACACCTTC.

The chain carries TRBV10-3 and TRBJ1-5, with 9 bases lining up with TRBD1. J lost 2 bases, V lost 10 bases, and 12 bases had no gene match. From germline, CDR1 is ENHRY and CDR2 SYGVKD. The CDR3 is 16 residues long. CDR3: CATLDRGGTGNQPQHF. In nucleotides, the CDR3 is TGTGCCACCTTGGACAGGGGCGGTACGGGCAATCAGCCCCAGCATTTT.

The sample holds a few counts of this clonotype. The CDR3 is CSARTGGYGYTF. DNA for the CDR3: TGCAGCGCTCGGACAGGGGGCTATGGCTACACCTTC. The V gene is TRBV20-1, the J gene TRBJ1-2, with 10 bases identical to TRBD1. The CDR3 loop spans 12 amino acids. Germline V CDR1 and CDR2: DFQATT, SNEGSKA (reference sequence).